The 14 T cell receptor beta chains given below trace back to one sample, sequenced in a study of vaccination and CD4 T cells after COVID-19. Treatment described: approximately 9-day PBMC culture with coronavirus spike peptide pools or control peptides (ViraFEST assay). With the Oncomine TCR Beta short-read assay, DNA from cultured CD4+ T cells was sequenced. A single record per CDR3 protein comes from TCRdb applying MiXCR to the PCR reads. The sample shows thousands of distinct CDR3 sequences, about 19% of them seen only once. For these receptors, no antigen is known. Specimen: CD4+ T cells from blood, cultured in vitro, collected after SARS-CoV-2 vaccination. The source is a human donor who had recovered from COVID-19.

This clonotype was seen only a few times. This chain connects TRBV20-1 to TRBJ1-6; unclear D gene. CDR3 size: 15 residues. Trimming shortened V by 2 bases and J by 8 bases, and 16 bases separated the two germline ends. Per the germline V gene, CDR1 is DFQATT and CDR2 is SNEGSKA (reference sequence). The CDR3 spells CSARLHSKGYSPLHF. CDR3 DNA sequence: TGCAGTGCTAGACTTCATTCTAAGGGTTATTCACCCCTCCACTTT.

The V gene is TRBV5-8, the J gene TRBJ2-1; 8 bases line up with TRBD1. The CDR3 runs 13 residues. Per the germline V gene, CDR1 is SGHTS and CDR2 is YDEGEE. V lost 4 bases and J lost 6; bases outside the gene matches: 3. The CDR3 DNA reads TGTGCCAGCAGCCGGGACAGGTTCAATGAGCAGTTCTTC. Protein sequence: CASSRDRFNEQFF.

This clonotype was seen a few times. The rearrangement links TRBV28 to TRBJ1-2; D call uncertain. Trimming removed 3 bases from V and 2 bases from J, with 10 bases in between. The CDR3 length is 14 residues. The germline gives CDR1 MDHEN, CDR2 SYDVKM. This chain's CDR3 is CASSFLEGNYGYTF. The CDR3, as DNA: TGTGCCAGCAGTTTCCTCGAAGGGAACTATGGCTACACCTTC.

The V and J genes are TRBV28 and TRBJ2-3, with D possibly being TRBD1 or TRBD2 (6 bases each). The V and J ends lost 10 bases and 4 bases respectively, with 12 bases between them. The CDR3 consists of 12 residues. The germline gives CDR1 MDHEN, CDR2 SYDVKM. In nucleotides, the CDR3 is TGTGCCACAGACAGGAGGGCAGATACGCAGTATTTT. This gives the protein CATDRRADTQYF.

This chain links TRBV10-3 with TRBJ2-1; TRBD1 agrees at 8 bases. Germline-derived CDR1 and CDR2 are ENHRY and SYGVKD. This CDR3 spans 15 amino acids. The trim removed 5 bases at V and 0 bases at J, leaving 3 bases unmatched. In DNA form, the CDR3 reads TGTGCCATCAGTCGGACAGGGAGCTCCTACAATGAGCAGTTCTTC. It translates to CAISRTGSSYNEQFF.

The chain links TRBV2 to TRBJ1-2; maybe TRBD1 (6 bases). The V gene lost 6 bases and the J gene lost 5 bases, with 10 bases spanning the gap. The CDR3 sequence is 12 residues long. Germline-derived CDR1 and CDR2 are SNHLY and FYNNEI. The CDR3 region is CASRKGGYGYTF. Here the CDR3 DNA reads TGTGCCAGCAGGAAAGGGGGGTATGGCTACACCTTC.

This clonotype rates as medium-sized (0.01 to 0.1%). The gene calls are TRBV27 and TRBJ2-3, with 12 bases identical to TRBD1. Germline-derived CDR1 and CDR2 are MNHEY and SMNVEV (reference sequence). The CDR3 runs 14 residues. V shed 5 bases and J 9 bases; nucleotides not matched to a gene: 6. DNA of the CDR3: TGTGCCAGCAGTCCAGGGGACAGGGGGCCCACGCAGTATTTT. Amino acid sequence: CASSPGDRGPTQYF.

V usage is TRBV28 and J usage is TRBJ2-4; TRBD2 matches at 11 bases. The CDR3 covers 14 residues. Germline V gene data show CDR1 as MDHEN and CDR2 as SYDVKM. Trimming at V came to 6 bases and at J to 6 bases, leaving 4 bases not matched to a gene. The CDR3 sequence is CASSPGLAANIQYF. CDR3 sequence (DNA): TGTGCCAGCAGCCCGGGACTAGCGGCAAACATTCAGTACTTC.

This clonotype was detected only a few times. The CDR3 here is CATSARAPRHGELFF. The CDR3 bases are TGTGCCACCAGCGCCCGGGCCCCCCGGCACGGGGAGCTGTTTTTT. The chain uses TRBV15 and TRBJ2-2, with D uncertain. V gave up 5 bases and J gave up 7 bases, with 17 bases separating them. This CDR3 has 15 amino acids. Germline V gene data show CDR1 as LNHNV and CDR2 as YYDKDF (reference sequence).

By sample share, this clonotype is medium-sized. The V and J genes are TRBV27 and TRBJ1-1; no clear D gene. Trimming removed 4 bases at V and 0 bases at J, with 9 bases between. The germline V gene has CDR1 MNHEY and CDR2 SMNVEV (reference sequence). The CDR3 is made up of 14 amino acids. CDR3 bases: TGTGCCAGCAGTTCAATAACCATGAACACTGAAGCTTTCTTT. Translation: CASSSITMNTEAFF.

By frequency in the sample, this clonotype is medium-sized. The V call is TRBV20-1, the J call TRBJ2-3; possibly TRBD2 for D (5 bases). V gave up 0 bases and J gave up 1 base, with 8 bases separating them. This CDR3 is built from 14 residues. Germline-derived CDR1 and CDR2 are DFQATT and SNEGSKA (reference sequence). The CDR3, as DNA: TGCAGTGCTAGAGATGACGGGGGCACAGATACGCAGTATTTT. Translation gives CSARDDGGTDTQYF.

As concerns this clonotype: Possible read error: a much larger clone is one base away. The chain carries TRBV15 and TRBJ1-1; the D is unclear. The CDR3 totals 12 residues. Looked up from germline, CDR1 is LNHNV and CDR2 is YYDKDF (reference sequence). CDR3 sequence (DNA): TGTGTCACCAGCAGATCGGACACTGAAGCTTTCTTT. It yields the protein CVTSRSDTEAFF.

Many counts were recorded for this clonotype. This sequence joins TRBV7-9 and TRBJ2-7; D gene uncertain. Germline-derived CDR1 and CDR2 are SEHNR and FQNEAQ (reference sequence). V lost 4 bases, J lost 4 bases, and 5 bases lay in between. The CDR3 spans 11 residues. The CDR3 reads CASSSYYEQYF. The CDR3 nucleotides are TGTGCCAGCAGCTCCTATTACGAGCAGTACTTC.

This clonotype was recorded many times. V usage is TRBV20-1 and J usage is TRBJ2-7, with 8 bases aligning to TRBD2. V lost 0 bases, J lost 3 bases, and 4 bases stayed unmatched. CDR1 and CDR2 (germline): DFQATT, SNEGSKA (reference sequence). This CDR3 has 14 residues. This chain's CDR3 is CSAREAGASYEQYF. The CDR3 DNA follows: TGCAGTGCTAGAGAAGCGGGAGCTAGCTACGAGCAGTACTTC.